A selection of T cell receptor beta chains follows, all from one sample in a study of vaccination and CD4 T cells after COVID-19. From the PCR reads, TCRdb called clonotypes with MiXCR, one entry per CDR3 protein. The table lists around 13,000 distinct CDR3 sequences, roughly four fifths of them singletons. These receptors have no known antigen. The source was CD4+ T cells from blood, cultured in vitro, collected after SARS-CoV-2 vaccination. These receptors were taken from a human donor who received a COVID-19 vaccine. Each CDR3 is given with its conserved first and last residue. D genes are given only for firm matches. Rows give clone size only sometimes, using once, few, many, or a class for an expanded clone.

j_call d_call v_call clone_size cdr3_length cdr3_aa cdr3_nt
TRBJ1-2 NA TRBV20-1 medium-sized 14 CSARLTGRDYGYTF TGCAGTGCCCGACTCACAGGGAGAGACTATGGCTACACCTTC
TRBJ2-7 TRBD1 TRBV7-2 NA 17 CASSVNRGGTGGIEQYF TGTGCCAGCAGCGTAAACAGAGGGGGAACAGGGGGTATAGAGCAGTACTTC
TRBJ1-4 NA TRBV20-1 NA 13 CSAFRDTNEKLFF TGCAGTGCTTTCCGGGACACGAATGAAAAACTGTTTTTT
TRBJ2-3 TRBD2 TRBV7-2 NA 15 CASSLRRGAGDTQYF TGTGCCAGCAGCTTGCGGCGGGGGGCGGGGGATACGCAGTATTTT
TRBJ2-3 TRBD1 TRBV2 NA 14 CATRRTGFTDTQYF TGTGCCACCAGAAGGACAGGGTTCACAGATACGCAGTATTTT
TRBJ1-5 NA TRBV12-3/TRBV12-4 NA 12 CASSLVSQPQHF TGTGCCAGCAGTTTGGTTAGTCAGCCCCAGCATTTT
TRBJ1-4 NA TRBV6-5 NA 15 CASSYRPTTNEKLFF TGTGCCAGCAGTTACCGCCCCACAACTAATGAAAAACTGTTTTTT
TRBJ1-5 NA TRBV15 once 14 CATSRELLNQPQHF TGTGCCACCAGCAGAGAACTACTCAATCAGCCCCAGCATTTT
TRBJ2-2 NA TRBV19 NA 21 CASRHTADRSIVDANTGELFF TGTGCCAGTCGTCATACCGCCGACAGGTCGATCGTAGACGCGAACACCGGGGAGCTGTTTTTT
TRBJ1-2 NA TRBV6-1 hyperexpanded 13 CASSELGKGGYTF TGTGCCAGCAGTGAGCTAGGGAAGGGTGGCTACACCTTC
TRBJ1-6 NA TRBV6-1 few 14 CASSELQNNSPLHF TGTGCCAGCAGTGAACTACAGAATAATTCACCCCTCCACTTT
TRBJ2-1 TRBD2 TRBV5-1 NA 16 CASSLLAGSSYNEQFF TGCGCCAGCAGCTTACTAGCGGGGAGCTCCTACAATGAGCAGTTCTTC
TRBJ2-5 TRBD1 TRBV24-1 few 15 CATSDQQGSWETQYF TGTGCCACCAGTGATCAACAGGGGAGCTGGGAGACCCAGTACTTC
TRBJ1-2 NA TRBV20-1 few 17 CSAQAQVPPNRVYGYTF TGCAGTGCTCAAGCTCAGGTTCCCCCCAACCGAGTCTATGGCTACACCTTC
TRBJ1-5 TRBD1 TRBV19 NA 14 CASSKGQGNQPQHF TGTGCCAGTAGTAAGGGACAGGGCAATCAGCCCCAGCATTTT
TRBJ2-7 NA TRBV6-2/TRBV6-3 NA 13 CASRWTGKDEQYF TGTGCCAGCAGATGGACTGGGAAAGACGAGCAGTACTTC
TRBJ2-5 TRBD2 TRBV6-1 NA 15 CASSHLTSGLETQYF TGTGCCAGCAGTCACCTTACTAGCGGATTAGAGACCCAGTACTTC